One sample yielded the 21 T cell receptor beta chains listed below, sequenced in a study of cytomegalovirus exposure and HLA in healthy donors. The study ran its PCR with 60 Vbeta and 13 Jbeta primers. Measured with immunoSEQ multiplex PCR; TCRdb has only the in-frame clones, and not every one. There are fewer than 250,000 clones in the sample; about 80% occur only once, and 0.6% to 0.65% lies in the top ten. Sequenced material: PBMCs. These receptors originate from a man aged 18 to 30 in good health and CMV-seronegative.

The CDR3 DNA reads TGTGCCAGCAGTGCCCTGGGGACAGGCTCCTACGAGCAGTACTTC. Protein product: CASSALGTGSYEQYF. V gene TRBV27 combines with J gene TRBJ2-7, with 8 bases lining up with TRBD1. The germline CDR1 and CDR2 sequences are MNHEY and SMNVEV (reference sequence). The junction had 6 bases not matched to a gene; V was cut back by 5 bases and J by 0 bases. The CDR3 is made up of 15 amino acids.

The chain uses TRBV28 and TRBJ2-4, with 12 bases that match TRBD2. V gave up 6 bases and J gave up 6 bases; unmatched junction bases: 6. The CDR3 loop spans 15 amino acids. Germline loops: CDR1 MDHEN, CDR2 SYDVKM. For the CDR3, the DNA is TGTGCCAGCAGGCCGCGACTAGCGGGAGTAAACATTCAGTACTTC. This gives the protein CASRPRLAGVNIQYF.

This clone was seen a single time. The CDR3 sequence: CATSPSAETQYF. The CDR3 DNA reads as TGTGCCACCAGCCCCAGTGCCGAGACCCAGTACTTC. The J gene is TRBJ2-5, the V gene TRBV15; no definite D call. With 5 bases removed from V and 5 bases from J, the gap between germline ends came to 9 bases. The length of the CDR3 is 12 residues. Germline values: CDR1 LNHNV, CDR2 YYDKDF (reference sequence). Supplemented by reference TRBV15 and TRBJ2-5, the full variable domain reads DAMVIQNPRYQVTQFGKPVTLSCSQTLNHNVMYWYQQKSSQAPKLLFHYYDKDFNNEADTPDNFQSRRPNTSFCFLDIRSPGLGDTAMYLCATSPSAETQYFGPGTRLLVL.

The chain joins TRBV5-4 to TRBJ2-7; 12 nucleotides match TRBD2. Germline V gene lookup returns CDR1 SGHNT and CDR2 YYREEE (reference sequence). The V gene end was trimmed by 3 bases and the J gene end by 3 bases; junction bases not matched to a gene: 4. There are 15 residues in the CDR3. The CDR3 DNA sequence: TGTGCCAGCAGCTCTAGCGGGAGGGCCGTCTACGAGCAGTACTTC. It codes for CASSSSGRAVYEQYF. The whole variable domain, remainder taken from reference TRBV5-4 and TRBJ2-7, is ETGVTQSPTHLIKTRGQQVTLRCSSQSGHNTVSWYQQALGQGPQFIFQYYREEENGRGNFPPRFSGLQFPNYSSELNVNALELDDSALYLCASSSSGRAVYEQYFGPGTRLTVT.

The J gene is TRBJ1-5, the V gene TRBV4-1; D may be TRBD1 (5 bases). CDR1 and CDR2 (germline): MGHRA, YSYEKL. The CDR3 totals 16 residues. The V end was cut by 2 bases, the J end by 6 bases, with 17 bases between. CDR3 sequence reads: CASSQSSRDLIQPQHF. As DNA, the CDR3 is TGCGCCAGCAGCCAATCCTCAAGGGACTTGATTCAGCCCCAGCATTTT.

This clone has more than one count but fewer than ten. The V gene is TRBV28, the J gene TRBJ1-1; no clear D gene. V lost 3 bases, J lost 8 bases, and 10 bases lay in between. Germline assignment: CDR1 MDHEN and CDR2 SYDVKM. The CDR3 sequence is 12 residues long. DNA of the CDR3: TGTGCCAGCAGTTTGCCTCCGGGGGAAGCTTTCTTT. Translated: CASSLPPGEAFF. Complete variable domain (other parts from reference TRBV28 and TRBJ1-1): DVKVTQSSRYLVKRTGEKVFLECVQDMDHENMFWYRQDPGLGLRLIYFSYDVKMKEKGDIPEGYSVSREKKERFSLILESASTNQTSMYLCASSLPPGEAFFGQGTRLTVV.

This clone was seen a single time. The rearrangement links TRBV7-9 to TRBJ2-5; 11 bases agree with TRBD2. The germline CDR1 and CDR2 sequences are SEHNR and FQNEAQ (reference sequence). The CDR3 sequence is 17 residues long. V was pared by 1 base and J by 2 bases, with 6 bases of the junction left unmatched. Written as DNA, the CDR3 is TGTGCCAGCAGCTTAGTGGGACTAGCGGAGAATCAAGAGACCCAGTACTTC. It yields the protein CASSLVGLAENQETQYF.

This rearrangement joins TRBV5-4 to TRBJ2-1, with a possible D match to TRBD2 (6 bases). Trimming shortened V by 0 bases and J by 4 bases, and 11 bases separated the two germline ends. Germline loops: CDR1 SGHNT, CDR2 YYREEE (reference sequence). The CDR3 spans 15 residues. CDR3 nucleotides: TGTGCCAGCAGCTTGGATTTGGAGGGGTACAATGAGCAGTTCTTC. Its translation: CASSLDLEGYNEQFF.

The V and J genes are TRBV7-9 and TRBJ2-1; D possibly corresponds to TRBD2 (5 bases). Trimming stripped 6 bases from V and 0 bases from J, with 12 bases between. Germline CDR1 reads SEHNR; CDR2 reads FQNEAQ (reference sequence). The CDR3 totals 15 residues. This chain's CDR3 is CASRPTRSSYNEQFF. Written as DNA, the CDR3 is TGTGCCAGCAGACCAACTAGAAGCTCCTACAATGAGCAGTTCTTC.

The V and J genes are TRBV6-5 and TRBJ1-1; D call uncertain. The CDR3 covers 14 residues. V lost 2 bases and J lost 9, with 16 bases in between. Per germline, CDR1 MNHEY and CDR2 SVGAGI. The CDR3 sequence: CASSYEAEGGKAFF. DNA of the CDR3: TGTGCCAGCAGTTACGAGGCGGAGGGCGGGAAAGCTTTCTTT.

This clone was seen a few times. This chain joins TRBV5-1 and TRBJ1-2, with TRBD1 matching over 8 bases. V dropped 4 bases and J dropped 9; count of bases not matched to a gene: 11. CDR3 size: 14 residues. The germline CDR1 and CDR2 sequences are SGHRS and YFSETQ. Here the CDR3 DNA reads TGCGCCAGCAGCCCCGGGAGGACAGGGAAGCGCTACACCTTC. It translates to CASSPGRTGKRYTF.

The chain links TRBV2 to TRBJ1-1, with D tentatively TRBD1 (6 bases). The CDR3 runs to 13 residues. Germline V gene sequence: CDR1 SNHLY, CDR2 FYNNEI. Trimming removed 6 bases from V and 8 bases from J, with 16 bases in between. The CDR3 DNA sequence: TGTGCCAGCAGCCCACAGGGACGTATAGAAGCTTTCTTT. This sequence encodes CASSPQGRIEAFF.

The V gene is TRBV19, the J gene TRBJ2-1, with 10 bases aligning to TRBD2. In germline, CDR1 is LNHDA, CDR2 SQIVND (reference sequence). The V segment lost 5 bases and the J segment 7 bases; nucleotides outside the gene matches: 11. The CDR3 has 16 residues. CDR3 region: CASSDAGSGRENEQFF. CDR3 sequence (DNA): TGTGCCAGTAGTGACGCGGGAAGCGGGAGGGAAAATGAGCAGTTCTTC.

J is TRBJ1-1 and V is TRBV6-5; 7 bases are shared with TRBD1. After removal of 6 bases from V and 0 bases from J, the junction contained 4 bases not matched to a gene. Germline CDR1 is MNHEY and CDR2 is SVGAGI. This CDR3 spans 14 amino acids. Here the CDR3 reads CASSEGQLNTEAFF. The CDR3 bases are TGTGCCAGCAGCGAGGGACAGTTGAACACTGAAGCTTTCTTT.

Notes on this clone: This sample includes further DNA sequences coding for the same CDR3. This sequence joins TRBV2 and TRBJ2-4; 8 bases agree with TRBD1. The V segment lost 1 base and the J segment 7 bases; nucleotides outside the gene matches: 6. Germline V gene data show CDR1 as SNHLY and CDR2 as FYNNEI. CDR3 length: 15 residues. CDR3 sequence (DNA): TGTGCCAGCAGTGAAGGTCAGGGGGCTCGGAACATTCAGTACTTC. This gives the protein CASSEGQGARNIQYF.

This clone was seen a handful of times. The chain couples TRBV19 to TRBJ1-1; 8 nucleotides align to TRBD1. Germline lookup yields CDR1 LNHDA and CDR2 SQIVND (reference sequence). After removal of 7 bases from V and 6 bases from J, the junction contained 10 bases not matched to a gene. The CDR3 runs 14 residues. The CDR3 is CASTPDRASAEAFF. Here the CDR3 DNA reads TGTGCCAGTACCCCGGACAGGGCGTCTGCTGAAGCTTTCTTT.

The rearrangement uses TRBV28 and TRBJ1-1, with D unresolved. The V gene's germline CDR1 is MDHEN and CDR2 SYDVKM. V was shortened by 4 bases and J by 4 bases, with 19 bases between the two germline ends. The CDR3 extends over 16 amino acids. The CDR3 sequence is CASSSGGGEWATEAFF. Written as DNA, the CDR3 is TGTGCCAGCAGTTCCGGAGGCGGGGAATGGGCCACTGAAGCTTTCTTT.

This clone has a handful of counts. The CDR3 DNA reads TGTGCCATCAGAGAGGGACAGGGGGCCTACGAGCAGTACTTC. Translating gives CAIREGQGAYEQYF. The V call is TRBV10-3, the J call TRBJ2-7; 11 bases agree with TRBD1. The CDR3 totals 14 residues. Germline assignment: CDR1 ENHRY and CDR2 SYGVKD. Unmatched junction bases numbered 3, after V lost 6 bases and J lost 2 bases.

The genes are TRBV5-1 and TRBJ2-5, with 9 bases identical to TRBD2. Gene TRBJ2-7 matches the end of the DNA better, so the J call may be wrong. Germline V CDR1 and CDR2: SGHRS, YFSETQ. The CDR3 spans 15 residues. CDR3 in DNA: TGCGCCAGCAGCTTGGGAGCGGGAGGAGCTTACGAGCAGTACTTC. Its translation is CASSLGAGGAYEQYF.

The chain has TRBV7-9 and TRBJ2-7, with D perhaps matching TRBD2 (6 bases). This CDR3 has 16 amino acids. Trimming left V 4 bases short and J 3 bases short, with 19 bases between. Looked up from germline, CDR1 is SEHNR and CDR2 is FQNEAQ (reference sequence). CDR3 nucleotide sequence: TGTGCCAGCAGCTACCCGGGCGGGGACTTAAACTACGAGCAGTACTTC. It encodes CASSYPGGDLNYEQYF.

This clone was observed a handful of times. The chain combines TRBV6-4 with TRBJ2-1; D gene ambiguous. CDR1 MRHNA and CDR2 SNTAGT come from the germline V gene. V lost 4 bases and J 8 bases, leaving 18 bases between the germline ends. CDR3 length: 15 residues. CDR3 nucleotide sequence: TGTGCCAGCAGTGGCCGACTGGCTCGGTCGGATGAGCAGTTCTTC. This sequence encodes CASSGRLARSDEQFF.